What follows is one T cell receptor beta chain and its context. The antigen remains undetermined. It was CD45RO-negative cells, positively selected for CCR7, that made up naive CD8 cells, with terminally differentiated effector memory CD45RA+ cells excluded. This entry belongs to a study of shared clonotypes between healthy human individuals. Findings and limits, study-wide: Clonotype sharing among donors likely depends on sequencing depth. Larger richness was generally estimated for naive than memory subsets.

In germline, CDR1 is SEHNR, CDR2 FQNEAQ (reference sequence). This CDR3 has 18 amino acids. V was clipped by 5 bases and J by 0 bases; unmatched bases: 10. Per the authors' pipeline: Junction-only immunoSEQ data arrived without quality scores, meaning filtering differed. Assay: immunoSEQ multiplex PCR; the TCRdb copy retains only in-frame clones and omits some. The DNA gave D and trimming, while V, J and clone size come from that table. This table has around 1.9 million clones, about 93% appearing once. V and J are TRBV7-9 and TRBJ2-3, with 11 positions matching TRBD2. The TCR originated in a man younger than 35 in good health. Some clones in this sample may be carry-over from other donors' samples. Sequencing used naive CD8+ T cells from PBMCs. The CDR3 DNA reads as TGTGCCAGCAGCCCTTCCGCTAGCGGGAGGCAAAGCACAGATACGCAGTATTTT. Protein sequence: CASSPSASGRQSTDTQYF.